These T cell receptor beta chains were read from a single sample in a study of regulatory T cells in long-lasting Graves disease. TCRdb independently ran MiXCR on the multiplex PCR reads; one entry per CDR3 protein. The sample contains 400,000 to 500,000 distinct CDR3 sequences, less than 15% of which appear only once. These same data were also listed under a study on T cells in Graves' hyperthyroidism and ophthalmopathy.

The sequences come from peripheral blood mononuclear cells (PBMCs), collected at new diagnosis, from a patient treated with antithyroid drugs. These receptors were collected from a woman aged 45-65 years with Graves disease. Both conserved end residues are part of each CDR3. D genes are given only for firm matches. Clone sizes are given selectively: once, few, many, or a class where the clone is expanded.

v_gene	abundance	d_gene	j_gene	CDR3aa	CDR3nt
TRBV2	many	NA	TRBJ2-3	CASSEEWTDTQYF	TGTGCCAGCAGTGAAGAGTGGACAGATACGCAGTATTTT
TRBV12-3/TRBV12-4	NA	TRBD1	TRBJ2-5	CASRPGQGTAQETQYF	TGTGCCAGCAGACCGGGACAGGGGACGGCACAAGAGACCCAGTACTTC
TRBV20-1	few	NA	TRBJ1-2	CSARVWKQALNYGYTF	TGCAGTGCTAGAGTATGGAAACAGGCTCTAAACTATGGCTACACCTTC
TRBV11-2	NA	NA	TRBJ2-7	CASSLAGRKSYEQYF	TGTGCCAGCAGCTTAGCGGGCAGAAAGTCATACGAGCAGTACTTC
TRBV28	many	TRBD2	TRBJ2-3	CASAPTIRREGITDTQYF	TGTGCCAGCGCACCCACTATAAGGCGGGAGGGAATCACAGATACGCAGTATTTT
TRBV6-5	many	NA	TRBJ2-7	CASSYSTSYYEQYF	TGTGCCAGCAGTTACTCGACTAGTTACTACGAGCAGTACTTC
TRBV3-1	many	NA	TRBJ1-1	CASSQQGFVNTEAFF	TGTGCCAGCAGCCAACAGGGTTTTGTGAACACTGAAGCTTTCTTT
TRBV7-2	many	TRBD1	TRBJ1-6	CASSLDQGGYSPLHF	TGTGCCAGCAGCTTAGATCAGGGGGGTTATTCACCCCTCCACTTT
TRBV20-1	many	NA	TRBJ1-2	CSASGQENYGYTF	TGCAGTGCTAGCGGGCAGGAGAACTATGGCTACACCTTC
TRBV7-9	NA	TRBD1	TRBJ1-1	CASSFSQGTGRTEAFF	TGTGCCAGCAGCTTTTCCCAAGGGACAGGGCGAACTGAAGCTTTCTTT
TRBV28	many	NA	TRBJ2-2	CASVPARAAGELFF	TGTGCCAGCGTACCGGCGAGGGCCGCCGGGGAGCTGTTTTTT
TRBV7-2	many	NA	TRBJ1-5	CASSLWGIGNQPQHF	TGTGCCAGCAGCTTATGGGGGATTGGGAATCAGCCCCAGCATTTT
TRBV7-9	many	NA	TRBJ2-7	CASSLVLGGTYEQYF	TGTGCCAGCAGCTTAGTCCTTGGTGGGACCTACGAGCAGTACTTC
TRBV12-3/TRBV12-4	NA	TRBD2	TRBJ2-7	CASSLGGLAGGRYEQYF	TGTGCCAGCAGTTTAGGGGGACTAGCGGGAGGGCGGTACGAGCAGTACTTC
TRBV9	NA	NA	TRBJ1-6	CASSVASGDLNSPLHF	TGTGCCAGCAGCGTAGCTTCAGGGGACCTTAATTCACCCCTCCACTTT
TRBV28	many	NA	TRBJ1-4	CASRGDSEKLFF	TGTGCCAGCAGAGGGGATAGCGAAAAACTGTTTTTT
TRBV30	many	NA	TRBJ1-1	CAWRRTQNTEAFF	TGTGCCTGGCGCAGGACACAGAACACTGAAGCTTTCTTT
TRBV29-1	few	TRBD2	TRBJ2-1	CSVAPLGAGERGNEQFF	TGCAGCGTCGCCCCTTTGGGAGCGGGAGAACGGGGCAATGAGCAGTTCTTC
TRBV5-1	NA	TRBD1	TRBJ1-3	CASSRTGGAGNTIYF	TGCGCCAGCAGCCGAACAGGGGGCGCTGGAAACACCATATATTTT
TRBV2	many	TRBD2	TRBJ2-3	CASNPGASGRRLTDTQYF	TGTGCCAGCAACCCGGGCGCTAGCGGGAGACGACTCACAGATACGCAGTATTTT
TRBV7-9	NA	NA	TRBJ2-7	CASSLSSKAYEQYF	TGTGCCAGCAGCTTGAGTTCAAAAGCCTACGAGCAGTACTTC
TRBV11-3	few	TRBD2	TRBJ2-1	CASSLGPGLAGEEQFF	TGTGCCAGCAGCTTAGGACCGGGACTAGCGGGAGAGGAGCAGTTCTTC
TRBV3-1	many	NA	TRBJ1-1	CASSQFVYGQPREAFF	TGTGCCAGCAGCCAATTCGTATACGGACAGCCTAGAGAAGCTTTCTTT
TRBV18	few	NA	TRBJ1-1	CASSPPRQGNTEAFF	TGTGCCAGCTCACCACCTCGGCAGGGGAACACTGAAGCTTTCTTT
TRBV5-1	many	TRBD2	TRBJ2-3	CASSSTGLAGTDTQYF	TGCGCCAGCAGTTCTACCGGACTAGCGGGCACAGATACGCAGTATTTT
TRBV7-9	few	TRBD2	TRBJ2-3	CASSLGPLAGEADTQYF	TGTGCCAGCAGCTTAGGGCCCTTGGCGGGAGAAGCAGATACGCAGTATTTT
TRBV12-3/TRBV12-4	many	TRBD2	TRBJ2-1	CASSFCLLLAGGPCTYEQFF	TGTGCCAGCAGTTTCTGCCTACTACTAGCGGGAGGGCCGTGTACGTATGAGCAGTTCTTC
TRBV12-3/TRBV12-4	few	NA	TRBJ1-6	CASREDPTPNSPLHF	TGTGCCAGCAGAGAGGACCCCACGCCAAATTCACCCCTCCACTTT
TRBV2	NA	NA	TRBJ2-3	CASCQEAGPDTQYF	TGTGCCAGCTGCCAGGAGGCCGGTCCAGATACGCAGTATTTT